The T cell receptor (beta chain) described here comes from a study of T cell changes during pregnancy in multiple sclerosis. This CDR3 is built from 14 residues. Germline V gene data show CDR1 as MGHRA and CDR2 as YSYEKL. J gave up 1 base and V 5 bases, and 5 bases lay outside the gene matches. Sequencing used immunoSEQ multiplex PCR; TCRdb keeps in-frame clones, though not all of them. The table has just under 80,000 clones, about 93% seen once. This chain uses TRBV4-1 with TRBJ2-7; 7 bases align to TRBD1. This TCR came from a female donor with multiple sclerosis, enrolled in a pregnancy study. The sample was peripheral blood, taken in the first trimester of pregnancy. The CDR3 is CASSAPGQSYEQYF. The CDR3 DNA follows: TGCGCCAGCAGCGCGCCGGGACAGTCCTACGAGCAGTACTTC.